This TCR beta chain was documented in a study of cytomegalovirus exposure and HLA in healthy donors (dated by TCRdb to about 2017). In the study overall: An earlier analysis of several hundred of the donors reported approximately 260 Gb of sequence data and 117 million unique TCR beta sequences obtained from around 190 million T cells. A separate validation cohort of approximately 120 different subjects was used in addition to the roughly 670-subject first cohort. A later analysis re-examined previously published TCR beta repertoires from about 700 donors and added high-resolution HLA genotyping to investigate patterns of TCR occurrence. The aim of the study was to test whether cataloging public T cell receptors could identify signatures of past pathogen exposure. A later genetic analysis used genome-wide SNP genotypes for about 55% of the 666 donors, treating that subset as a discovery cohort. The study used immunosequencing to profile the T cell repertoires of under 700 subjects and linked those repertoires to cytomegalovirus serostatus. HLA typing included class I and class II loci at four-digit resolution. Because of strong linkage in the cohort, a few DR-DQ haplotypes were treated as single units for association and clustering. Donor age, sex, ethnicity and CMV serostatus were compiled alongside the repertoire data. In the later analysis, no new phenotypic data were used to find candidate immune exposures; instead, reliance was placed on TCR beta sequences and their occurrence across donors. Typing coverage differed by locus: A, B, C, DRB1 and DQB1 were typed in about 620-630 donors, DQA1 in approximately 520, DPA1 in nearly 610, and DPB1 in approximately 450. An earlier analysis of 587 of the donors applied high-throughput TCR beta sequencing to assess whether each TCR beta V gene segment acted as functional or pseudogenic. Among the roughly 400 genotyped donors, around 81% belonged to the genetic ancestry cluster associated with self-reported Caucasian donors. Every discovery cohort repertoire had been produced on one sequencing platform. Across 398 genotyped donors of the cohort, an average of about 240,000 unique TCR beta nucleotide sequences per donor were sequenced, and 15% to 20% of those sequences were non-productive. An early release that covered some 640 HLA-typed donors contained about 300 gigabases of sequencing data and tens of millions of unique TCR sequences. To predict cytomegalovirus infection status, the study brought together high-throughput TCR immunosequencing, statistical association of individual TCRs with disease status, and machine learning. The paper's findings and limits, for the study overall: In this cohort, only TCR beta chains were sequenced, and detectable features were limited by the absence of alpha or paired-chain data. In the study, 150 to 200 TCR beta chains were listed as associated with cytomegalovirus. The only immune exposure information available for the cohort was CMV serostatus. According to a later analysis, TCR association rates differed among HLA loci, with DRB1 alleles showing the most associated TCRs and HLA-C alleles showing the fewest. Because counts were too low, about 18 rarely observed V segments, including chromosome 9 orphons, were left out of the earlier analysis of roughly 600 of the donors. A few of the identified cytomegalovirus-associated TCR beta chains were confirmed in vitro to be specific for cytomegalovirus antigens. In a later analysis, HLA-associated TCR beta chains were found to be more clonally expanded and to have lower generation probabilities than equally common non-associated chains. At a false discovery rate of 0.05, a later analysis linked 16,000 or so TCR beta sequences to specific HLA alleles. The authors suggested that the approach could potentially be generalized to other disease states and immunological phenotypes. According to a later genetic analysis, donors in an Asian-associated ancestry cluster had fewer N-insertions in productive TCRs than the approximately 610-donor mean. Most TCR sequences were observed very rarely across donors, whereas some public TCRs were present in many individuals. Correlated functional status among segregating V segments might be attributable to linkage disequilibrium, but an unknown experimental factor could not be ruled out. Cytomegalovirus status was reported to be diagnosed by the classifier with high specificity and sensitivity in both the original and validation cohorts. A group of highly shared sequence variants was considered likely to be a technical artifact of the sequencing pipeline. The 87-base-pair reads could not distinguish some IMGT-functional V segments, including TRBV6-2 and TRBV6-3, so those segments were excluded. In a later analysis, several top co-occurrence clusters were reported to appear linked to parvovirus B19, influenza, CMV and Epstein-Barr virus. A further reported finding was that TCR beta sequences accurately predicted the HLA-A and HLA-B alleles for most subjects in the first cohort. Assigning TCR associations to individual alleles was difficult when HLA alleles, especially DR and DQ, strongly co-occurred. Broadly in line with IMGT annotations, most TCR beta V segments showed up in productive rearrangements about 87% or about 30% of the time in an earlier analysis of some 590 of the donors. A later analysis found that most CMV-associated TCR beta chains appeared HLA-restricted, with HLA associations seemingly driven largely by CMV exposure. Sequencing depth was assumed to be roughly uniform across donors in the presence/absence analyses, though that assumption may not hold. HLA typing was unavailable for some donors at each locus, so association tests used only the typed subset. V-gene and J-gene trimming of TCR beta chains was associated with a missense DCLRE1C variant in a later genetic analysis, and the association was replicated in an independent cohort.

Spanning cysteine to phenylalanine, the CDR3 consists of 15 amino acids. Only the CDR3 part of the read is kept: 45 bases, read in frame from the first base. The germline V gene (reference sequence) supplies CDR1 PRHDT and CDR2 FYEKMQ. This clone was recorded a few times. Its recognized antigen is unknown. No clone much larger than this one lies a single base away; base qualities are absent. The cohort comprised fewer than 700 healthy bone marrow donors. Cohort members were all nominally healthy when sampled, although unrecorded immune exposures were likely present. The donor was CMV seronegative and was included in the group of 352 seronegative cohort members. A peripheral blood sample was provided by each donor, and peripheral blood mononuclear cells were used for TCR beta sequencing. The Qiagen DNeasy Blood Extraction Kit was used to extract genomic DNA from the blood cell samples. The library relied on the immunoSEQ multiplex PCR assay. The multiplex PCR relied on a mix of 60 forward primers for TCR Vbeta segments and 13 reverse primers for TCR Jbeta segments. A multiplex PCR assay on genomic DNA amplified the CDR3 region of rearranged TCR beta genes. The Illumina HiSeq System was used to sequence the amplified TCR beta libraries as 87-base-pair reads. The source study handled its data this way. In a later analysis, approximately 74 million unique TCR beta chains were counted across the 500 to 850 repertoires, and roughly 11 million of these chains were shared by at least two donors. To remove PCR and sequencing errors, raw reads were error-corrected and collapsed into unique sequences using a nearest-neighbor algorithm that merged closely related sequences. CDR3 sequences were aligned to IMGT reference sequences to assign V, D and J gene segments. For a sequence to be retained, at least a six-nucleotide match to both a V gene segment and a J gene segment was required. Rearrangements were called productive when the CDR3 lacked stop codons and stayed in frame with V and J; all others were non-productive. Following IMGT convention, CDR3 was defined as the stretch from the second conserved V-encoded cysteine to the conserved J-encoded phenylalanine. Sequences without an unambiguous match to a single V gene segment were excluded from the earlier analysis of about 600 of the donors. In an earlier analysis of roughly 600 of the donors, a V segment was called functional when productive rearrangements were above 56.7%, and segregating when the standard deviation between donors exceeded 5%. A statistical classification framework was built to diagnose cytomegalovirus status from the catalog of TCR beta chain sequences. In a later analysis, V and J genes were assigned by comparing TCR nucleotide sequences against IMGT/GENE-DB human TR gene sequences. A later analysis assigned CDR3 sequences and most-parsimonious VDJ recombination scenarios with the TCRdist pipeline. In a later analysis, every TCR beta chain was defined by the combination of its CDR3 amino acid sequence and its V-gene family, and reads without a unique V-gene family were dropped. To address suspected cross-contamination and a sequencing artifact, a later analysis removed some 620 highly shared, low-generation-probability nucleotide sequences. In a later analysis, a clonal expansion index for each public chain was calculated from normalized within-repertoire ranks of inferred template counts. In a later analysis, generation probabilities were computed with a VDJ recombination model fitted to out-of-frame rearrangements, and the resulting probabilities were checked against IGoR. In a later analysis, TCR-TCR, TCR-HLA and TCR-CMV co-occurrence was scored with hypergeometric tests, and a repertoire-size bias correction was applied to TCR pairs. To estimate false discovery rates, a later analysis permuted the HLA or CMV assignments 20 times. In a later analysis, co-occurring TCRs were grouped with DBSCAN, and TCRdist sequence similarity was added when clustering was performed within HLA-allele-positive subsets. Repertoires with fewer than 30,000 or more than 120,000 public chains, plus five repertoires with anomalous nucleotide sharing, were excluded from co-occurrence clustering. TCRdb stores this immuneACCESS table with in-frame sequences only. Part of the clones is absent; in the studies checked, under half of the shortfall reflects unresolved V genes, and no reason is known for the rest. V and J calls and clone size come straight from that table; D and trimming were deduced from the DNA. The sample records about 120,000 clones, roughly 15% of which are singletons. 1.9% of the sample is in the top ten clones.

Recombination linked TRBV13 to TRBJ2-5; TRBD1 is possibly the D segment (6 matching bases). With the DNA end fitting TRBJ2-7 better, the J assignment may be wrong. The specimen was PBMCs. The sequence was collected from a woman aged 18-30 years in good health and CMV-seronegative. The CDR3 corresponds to CASSSPSTGFYEQYF. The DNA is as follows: TGTGCCAGCAGCTCCCCTTCTACAGGGTTCTACGAGCAGTACTTC.